This TCR beta chain originates from a study of blood T cells in healthy people across ages. V was pared by 5 bases and J by 7 bases, with 15 bases of the junction left unmatched. This CDR3 region has 17 residues. A J-beta primer mix and a sample-barcoded 5' primer were used in a second PCR of roughly 6 to 11 cycles. TCRdb reanalysed the 5' RACE reads using MiXCR and keeps one entry per CDR3 protein. Of 550,000 to 750,000 distinct CDR3 sequences in the sample, around 20% were seen once. This receptor was identified in a man aged 65 to 85 in good health. The chain links TRBV12-3 or TRBV12-4 to TRBJ2-5; 11 positions agree with TRBD2. Sequenced: blood. CDR3 sequence: CASSPWLAGGYPGTQYF. In DNA, the CDR3 is TGTGCCAGCAGTCCTTGGTTAGCGGGAGGGTACCCGGGGACCCAGTACTTC.